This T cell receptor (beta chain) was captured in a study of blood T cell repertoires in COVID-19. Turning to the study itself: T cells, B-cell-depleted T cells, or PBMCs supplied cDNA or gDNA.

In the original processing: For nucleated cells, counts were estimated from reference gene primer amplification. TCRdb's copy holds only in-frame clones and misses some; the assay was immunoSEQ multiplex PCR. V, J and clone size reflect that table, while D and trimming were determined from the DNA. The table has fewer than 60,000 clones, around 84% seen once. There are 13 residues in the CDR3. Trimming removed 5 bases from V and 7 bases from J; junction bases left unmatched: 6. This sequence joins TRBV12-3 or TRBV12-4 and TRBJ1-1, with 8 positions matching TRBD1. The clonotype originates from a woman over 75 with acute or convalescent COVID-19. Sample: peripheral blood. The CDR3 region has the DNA TGTGCCAGCAGTAGGACAGGGCGGGATGAAGCTTTCTTT. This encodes CASSRTGRDEAFF.